This TCR beta chain was profiled in a study of T-cell memory formation after mild COVID-19. In TCRdb, the 5' RACE reads were re-called with MiXCR into one record per CDR3 protein. The data contain just over 400,000 distinct CDR3 sequences, around a quarter of them seen just once; the ten biggest clones take up around 13%. CDR3 size: 16 residues. V dropped 5 bases and J dropped 1; count of bases not matched to a gene: 7. Per the germline V gene, CDR1 is SGHTA and CDR2 is FQGNSA. This clonotype was recorded a few times. The sequenced material came from PBMCs or a T cell subset sorted from them (not recorded which). The clonotype was recovered from an adult woman who had mild COVID-19 (a few samples of this study predate the infection). Cell type and time point are not known. The chain employs TRBV7-2 and TRBJ2-3, with 9 bases fitting TRBD2. CDR3 DNA: TGTGCCAGCAGCGTATCTAGCGGGGTTGGCACAGATACGCAGTATTTT. Protein: CASSVSSGVGTDTQYF.